The T cell receptor (beta chain) under discussion was sequenced for a study of blood T cell repertoires in COVID-19. This CDR3 spans 15 amino acids. V lost 2 bases to trimming and J lost 4 bases; unmatched junction nucleotides: 6. CDR1 is MNHEY and CDR2 is SVGAGI in the germline V gene. Measured with immunoSEQ multiplex PCR; TCRdb has only the in-frame clones, and not every one. The table lists 200,000 to 250,000 clones, 75% to 85% of them singletons, with less than 6.5% in the top ten. This clonotype was sampled from a human donor in a cohort sampled during active COVID-19. The sequencing sample was made of peripheral blood. The rearrangement joins TRBV6-5 to TRBJ2-3, with TRBD2 matching over 7 bases. CDR3 residues: CASSYPAGRADTQYF. In DNA, the CDR3 is TGTGCCAGCAGTTACCCCGCAGGGAGGGCAGATACGCAGTATTTT.